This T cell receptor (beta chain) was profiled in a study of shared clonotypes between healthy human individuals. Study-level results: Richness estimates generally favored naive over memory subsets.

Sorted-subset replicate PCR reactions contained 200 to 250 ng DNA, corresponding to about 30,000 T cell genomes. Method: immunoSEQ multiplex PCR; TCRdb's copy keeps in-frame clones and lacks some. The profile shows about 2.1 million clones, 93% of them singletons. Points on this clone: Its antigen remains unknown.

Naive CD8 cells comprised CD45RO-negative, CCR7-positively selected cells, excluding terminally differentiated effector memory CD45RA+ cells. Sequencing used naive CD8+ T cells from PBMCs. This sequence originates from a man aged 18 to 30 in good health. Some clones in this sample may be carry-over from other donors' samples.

This CDR3 reads CASSFQARTSGDNEQFF. CDR3 DNA sequence: TGTGCCAGCAGCTTCCAAGCACGGACTAGCGGAGATAATGAGCAGTTCTTC. This rearrangement joins TRBV7-9 to TRBJ2-1; 10 bases agree with TRBD2. The V gene end was trimmed by 3 bases and the J gene end by 7 bases; junction bases not matched to a gene: 12. Germline CDR1 reads SEHNR; CDR2 reads FQNEAQ (reference sequence). The CDR3 consists of 17 residues.